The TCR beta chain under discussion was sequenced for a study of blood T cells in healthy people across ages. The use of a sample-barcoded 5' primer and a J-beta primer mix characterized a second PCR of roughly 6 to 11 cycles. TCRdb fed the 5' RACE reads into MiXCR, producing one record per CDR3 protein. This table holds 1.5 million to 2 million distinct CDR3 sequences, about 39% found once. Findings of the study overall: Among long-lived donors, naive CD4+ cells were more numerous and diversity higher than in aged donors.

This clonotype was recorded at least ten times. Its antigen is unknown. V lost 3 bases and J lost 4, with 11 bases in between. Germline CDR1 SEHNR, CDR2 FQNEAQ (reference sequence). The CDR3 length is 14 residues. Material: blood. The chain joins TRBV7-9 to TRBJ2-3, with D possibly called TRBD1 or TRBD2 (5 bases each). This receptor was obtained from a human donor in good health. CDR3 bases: TGTGCCAGCAGCTTCACTGGGGGAGCAGATACGCAGTATTTT. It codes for CASSFTGGADTQYF.